The 20 T cell receptor beta chains below come from one sample, sequenced in a study of patients and donors after allogeneic stem cell transplantation. TCRdb itself ran the RT-PCR reads through MiXCR, one entry per CDR3 protein. The sample consists of roughly 960,000 distinct CDR3 sequences, about a sixth of them appearing once. Sequencing was done on a sample of blood, either unsorted or a sorted T cell fraction (not recorded which). Source of these receptors: a human donor who was either an allogeneic HSCT recipient or a stem cell or donor lymphocyte infusion donor (not recorded which). It is not recorded whose cells these are; they may come from a transplant donor.

The chain carries TRBV12-5 and TRBJ1-1; the D is unclear. Germline CDR1 and CDR2: LGHNT and FRNRAP. Between the trimmed V and J ends, which lost 2 bases and 10 bases, there was a span of 17 bases. This CDR3 has 14 residues. The CDR3 loop reads CASGLLADYYGAFF. CDR3 coding DNA: TGTGCTAGTGGTTTGTTAGCAGACTATTACGGAGCTTTCTTT.

The gene calls are TRBV12-3 or TRBV12-4 and TRBJ2-2; TRBD2 matches 8 bases. The CDR3 runs 15 residues. The trim removed 5 bases at V and 3 bases at J, leaving 5 bases unmatched. The CDR3 DNA reads TGTGCCAGCAGTCCTTCTAGCGGGTACACCGGGGAGCTGTTTTTT. Protein sequence: CASSPSSGYTGELFF.

The chain recombines TRBV11-2 with TRBJ2-7; TRBD2 aligns across 7 bases. V lost 4 bases to trimming and J lost 2 bases; unmatched junction nucleotides: 5. This CDR3 has 14 amino acids. CDR1 and CDR2 (germline): SGHAT, FQNNGV. In nucleotides, the CDR3 is TGTGCCAGCAGCTCCGGGACTACCACCTACGAGCAGTACTTC. Residues: CASSSGTTTYEQYF.

This chain links TRBV5-1 with TRBJ2-7; D is unclear. The V and J ends lost 0 bases and 11 bases respectively, with 3 bases between them. Germline V gene lookup returns CDR1 SGHRS and CDR2 YFSETQ. The length of the CDR3 is 9 residues. CDR3 amino acids: CASSLDKYF. The CDR3 nucleotides are TGCGCCAGCAGCTTGGATAAGTACTTC.

This clonotype was seen only a few times. The chain carries TRBV7-9 and TRBJ2-7; D is undetermined. CDR1 and CDR2 (germline): SEHNR, FQNEAQ (reference sequence). The V and J ends lost 5 bases and 3 bases respectively, with 14 bases between them. The CDR3 consists of 14 residues. The DNA for the CDR3 is TGTGCCAGCAGCCTGCTGGAGAGTTACTACGAGCAGTACTTC. It yields the protein CASSLLESYYEQYF.

The rearrangement uses TRBV3-1 and TRBJ1-1, with no clear D. Germline V gene sequence: CDR1 LGHDT, CDR2 YNNKEL (reference sequence). Trimming took 4 bases from V and 5 from J, leaving 11 bases between them. The CDR3 is 13 amino acids. The CDR3 here is CASSPHRGTEAFF. The DNA for the CDR3 is TGTGCCAGCAGCCCTCACAGAGGGACTGAAGCTTTCTTT.

The chain carries TRBV30 and TRBJ2-1; 8 nucleotides align to TRBD2. CDR3 length equals 18 residues. The germline V gene has CDR1 GTSNPN and CDR2 SVGIG (reference sequence). The ends lost 4 bases at V and 0 bases at J; junction bases unmatched: 14. In DNA form, the CDR3 reads TGTGCCTGGAAACGTAGCGGGATCCTCTCGGGCTCCTACAATGAGCAGTTCTTC. This gives the protein CAWKRSGILSGSYNEQFF.

The DNA of the CDR3 is TGTGCCAGCAGCTTCCTAGGGAGGCCTAACAAGCTGAGGAACACTGAAGCTTTCTTT. Its protein is CASSFLGRPNKLRNTEAFF. This rearrangement joins TRBV7-6 to TRBJ1-1; D remains unclear. Germline CDR1 and CDR2: SGHVS and FNYEAQ. The CDR3 has 19 residues. The V and J ends lost 3 bases and 1 base respectively, with 24 bases between them. The complete variable domain, with remaining parts taken from reference TRBV7-6 and TRBJ1-1, reads GAGVSQSPRYKVTKRGQDVALRCDPISGHVSLYWYRQALGQGPEFLTYFNYEAQQDKSGLPNDRFSAERPEGSISTLTIQRTEQRDSAMYRCASSFLGRPNKLRNTEAFFGQGTRLTVV.

The chain uses TRBV20-1 and TRBJ2-2; D unresolved. The CDR3 sequence is 12 residues long. Germline CDR1 is DFQATT and CDR2 is SNEGSKA (reference sequence). Trimming stripped 1 base from V and 7 bases from J, with 7 bases between. The CDR3 nucleotides read TGCAGTGCTAGAGGGGTTCACGGGGAGCTGTTTTTT. Translating it yields CSARGVHGELFF.

This clonotype was observed many times. The DNA for the CDR3 is TGTGCCATCAAGGAGGTGGACACTGAAGCTTTCTTT. This translates into CAIKEVDTEAFF. The chain uses TRBV10-3 and TRBJ1-1; D gene unclear. Trimming pared 7 bases from V and 3 bases from J, leaving 9 bases between. Germline assignment: CDR1 ENHRY and CDR2 SYGVKD. CDR3 size: 12 residues.

The CDR3 is CASSFRLAGVNEQFF. CDR3 in DNA: TGTGCCAGCAGCTTCCGACTAGCGGGAGTCAATGAGCAGTTCTTC. The V call is TRBV9, the J call TRBJ2-1; 12 nucleotides match TRBD2. The CDR3 contains 15 residues. CDR1 is SGDLS and CDR2 is YYNGEE in the germline V gene. Germline trimming cut 4 bases from V and 6 bases from J; bases unmatched to any gene: 5.

This clonotype has ten or more counts. The chain uses TRBV12-3 or TRBV12-4 and TRBJ2-3; D gene unclear. CDR3 length equals 11 residues. V was shortened by 3 bases and J by 6 bases, with 4 bases between the two germline ends. The CDR3, as DNA: TGTGCCAGCAGTTTTTTGGATACGCAGTATTTT. It translates to CASSFLDTQYF.

Only a few counts were recorded for this clonotype. This rearrangement joins TRBV2 to TRBJ1-6; TRBD1 matches at 10 bases. Germline trimming cut 6 bases from V and 7 bases from J; bases unmatched to any gene: 6. Germline V CDR1 and CDR2: SNHLY, FYNNEI. CDR3 length equals 15 residues. In nucleotides, the CDR3 is TGTGCCAGCAGGCCAATGGGACAGGGGAATTCACCCCTCCACTTT. Translated: CASRPMGQGNSPLHF.

This clonotype has a count of ten or more. This chain connects TRBV4-3 to TRBJ1-1; D ambiguous. In germline, CDR1 is LGHNA, CDR2 YSLEER. V was trimmed by 0 bases and J by 6 bases, leaving 11 bases between them. This CDR3 region has 14 residues. The CDR3 coding sequence is TGCGCCAGCAGCCAAGATCTAATCGTCCCTGAAGCTTTCTTT. Translated: CASSQDLIVPEAFF.

The chain recombines TRBV6-1 with TRBJ2-1; 9 nucleotides match TRBD2. The V segment lost 6 bases and the J segment 7 bases; nucleotides outside the gene matches: 13. Germline-derived CDR1 and CDR2 are MNHNS and SASEGT. The CDR3 runs to 16 residues. The CDR3 nucleotides read TGTGCCAGCAGCCCAAATGGCGGGGGGGTGCGTAATGAGCAGTTCTTC. Translated: CASSPNGGGVRNEQFF.

This clonotype was recorded a few times. CDR3 sequence reads: CSARVSGIYEAFF. In DNA form, the CDR3 reads TGCAGTGCTAGAGTCTCAGGAATTTATGAAGCTTTCTTT. The chain joins TRBV20-1 to TRBJ1-1; D remains ambiguous. Germline lookup yields CDR1 DFQATT and CDR2 SNEGSKA (reference sequence). This CDR3 has 13 amino acids. Trimming pared 1 base from V and 7 bases from J, leaving 13 bases between.

This sequence joins TRBV7-2 and TRBJ2-3; D tentatively reads TRBD1 or TRBD2 (5 bases each). The length of the CDR3 is 13 residues. Per the germline V gene, CDR1 is SGHTA and CDR2 is FQGNSA. Trimming left V 8 bases short and J 2 bases short, with 11 bases between. The CDR3: CASGTRDTDTQYF. The DNA for the CDR3 is TGTGCCAGCGGGACCCGGGACACAGATACGCAGTATTTT.

The CDR3 nucleotides read TGTGCCAGTATCTATAGGACTAGCGGGGGGGAGACCCAGTACTTC. Amino acids: CASIYRTSGGETQYF. The chain has TRBV5-6 and TRBJ2-5; 14 bases align to TRBD2. The J segment lost 5 bases and the V segment lost 8 bases, leaving 8 bases of the junction unmatched. From germline, CDR1 is SGHDT and CDR2 YYEEEE. The length of the CDR3 is 15 residues.

This clonotype was detected only a few times. The chain links TRBV9 to TRBJ2-1, with a tentative D call TRBD2 (6 bases). CDR3 length: 15 residues. V was cut by 4 bases and J by 5 bases, with 16 bases left in between. Germline loops: CDR1 SGDLS, CDR2 YYNGEE. The CDR3 loop is CASSPPSGEDNEQFF. CDR3 nucleotides: TGTGCCAGCAGCCCTCCTTCGGGGGAGGACAATGAGCAGTTCTTC.

The chain joins TRBV4-3 to TRBJ2-7; D uncertain. Germline-derived CDR1 and CDR2 are LGHNA and YSLEER. Trimming stripped 1 base from V and 0 bases from J, with 10 bases between. The CDR3 is 15 amino acids. This CDR3 reads CASSQVTQSSYEQYF. The DNA for the CDR3 is TGCGCCAGCAGCCAAGTAACGCAAAGCTCCTACGAGCAGTACTTC.